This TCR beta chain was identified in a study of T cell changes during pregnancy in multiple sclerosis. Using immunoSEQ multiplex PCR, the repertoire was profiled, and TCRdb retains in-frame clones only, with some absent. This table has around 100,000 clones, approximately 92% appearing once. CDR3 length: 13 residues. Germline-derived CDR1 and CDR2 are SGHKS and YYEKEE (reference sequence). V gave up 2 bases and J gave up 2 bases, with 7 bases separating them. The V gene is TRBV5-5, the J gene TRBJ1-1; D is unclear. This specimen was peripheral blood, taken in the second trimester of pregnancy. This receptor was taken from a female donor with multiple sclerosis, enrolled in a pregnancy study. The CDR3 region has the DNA TGTGCCAGCAGCTTCTCGGGAAACACTGAAGCTTTCTTT. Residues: CASSFSGNTEAFF.